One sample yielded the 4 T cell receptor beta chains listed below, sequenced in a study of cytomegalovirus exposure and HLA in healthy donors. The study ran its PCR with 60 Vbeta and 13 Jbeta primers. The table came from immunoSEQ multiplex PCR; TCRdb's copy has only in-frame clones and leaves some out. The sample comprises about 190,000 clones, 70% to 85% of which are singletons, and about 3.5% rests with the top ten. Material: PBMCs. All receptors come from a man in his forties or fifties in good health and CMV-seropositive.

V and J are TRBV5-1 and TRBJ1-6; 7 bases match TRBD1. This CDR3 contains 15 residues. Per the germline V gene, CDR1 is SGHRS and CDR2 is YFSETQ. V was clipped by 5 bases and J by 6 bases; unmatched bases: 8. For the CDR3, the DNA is TGCGCCAGCAGACTCCAGGGGGGAGGTAATTCACCCCTCCACTTT. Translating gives CASRLQGGGNSPLHF. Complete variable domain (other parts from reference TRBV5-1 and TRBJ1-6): KAGVTQTPRYLIKTRGQQVTLSCSPISGHRSVSWYQQTPGQGLQFLFEYFSETQRNKGNFPGRFSGRQFSNSRSEMNVSTLELGDSALYLCASRLQGGGNSPLHFGNGTRLTVT.

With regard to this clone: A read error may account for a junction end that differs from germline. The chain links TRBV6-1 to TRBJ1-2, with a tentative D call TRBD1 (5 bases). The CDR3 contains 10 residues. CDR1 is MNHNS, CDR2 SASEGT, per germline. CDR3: CAGSARDYTF. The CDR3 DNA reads TGTGCCGGCAGTGCCAGGGATTACACCTTC.

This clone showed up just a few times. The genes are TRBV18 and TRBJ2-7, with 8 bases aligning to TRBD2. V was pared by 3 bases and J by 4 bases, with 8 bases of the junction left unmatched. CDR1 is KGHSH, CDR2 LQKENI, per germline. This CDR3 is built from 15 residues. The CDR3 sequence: CASSPGLSGRYEQYF. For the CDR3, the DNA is TGTGCCAGCTCACCCGGTTTGAGCGGGAGATACGAGCAGTACTTC. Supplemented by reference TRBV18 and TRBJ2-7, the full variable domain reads NAGVMQNPRHLVRRRGQEARLRCSPMKGHSHVYWYRQLPEEGLKFMVYLQKENIIDESGMPKERFSAEFPKEGPSILRIQQVVRGDSAAYFCASSPGLSGRYEQYFGPGTRLTVT.

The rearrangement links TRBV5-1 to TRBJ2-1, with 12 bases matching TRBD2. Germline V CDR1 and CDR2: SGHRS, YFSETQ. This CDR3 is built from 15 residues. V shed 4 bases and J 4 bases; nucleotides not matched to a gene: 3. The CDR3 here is CASSHGLAGYNEQFF. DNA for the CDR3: TGCGCCAGCAGCCACGGACTAGCGGGGTACAATGAGCAGTTCTTC.